Given below is one TCR beta chain in context. The antigen is unknown. CDR1 and CDR2 from the germline V gene are SGHAT and FQNNGV. This CDR3 spans 16 amino acids. V gave up 1 base and J gave up 3 bases, with 14 bases separating them. This specimen comes from a study of OX40 agonist ivuxolimab in advanced cancers. In the study overall: Dose-escalation patients suffered from hepatocellular carcinoma, melanoma, renal cell or head and neck cancer. Partial responses were achieved by three patients, of whom one had hepatocellular carcinoma and two had cutaneous melanoma.

Whole-study results and caveats: Still undetermined is the antigen specificity of the expanded peripheral T cells.

Profiled with immunoSEQ multiplex PCR; TCRdb holds only in-frame clones, not every one. Of approximately 73,000 clones listed, roughly 85% are singletons. This rearrangement joins TRBV11-2 to TRBJ2-3; the D gene is possibly TRBD1 (6 bases). The sample was CD4+ or CD8+ T cells sorted from blood, taken in a trial of the OX40 agonist ivuxolimab. The receptor's source is an adult with an advanced solid tumor such as melanoma, head and neck, liver or kidney cancer. CDR3 in DNA: TGTGCCAGCAGCTTAGCTGGGGGCCCCCGTACAGATACGCAGTATTTT. Its translation: CASSLAGGPRTDTQYF. The entire variable domain, with the rest obtained from reference TRBV11-2 and TRBJ2-3, is as follows: EAGVAQSPRYKIIEKRQSVAFWCNPISGHATLYWYQQILGQGPKLLIQFQNNGVVDDSQLPKDRFSAERLKGVDSTLKIQPAKLEDSAVYLCASSLAGGPRTDTQYFGPGTRLTVL.